Listed below are T cell receptor beta chains from one sample, sequenced in a study of shared clonotypes between healthy human individuals. Data came from immunoSEQ multiplex PCR; TCRdb stores just in-frame clones and leaves some out. This sample has approximately 1.1 million clones; around 78% occur once, and the top ten carry 0.52%. Sequenced sample: memory CD4+ T cells from PBMCs. The source of these receptors is a man aged 18 to 35 in good health. Some clones in this sample may be carry-over from other donors' samples. CDR3s include the opening cysteine and the closing phenylalanine or tryptophan. The D gene is left open where the match is weak. For some rows the clone size is stated as once, few or many, or as a class when expanded; others skip it.

TRBJ2-1 TRBD2 TRBV6-1 - CASSDQTSGRSYNEQFF TGTGCCAGCAGTGACCAGACTAGCGGACGCTCCTACAATGAGCAGTTCTTC
TRBJ1-2 - TRBV6-6 once CASRSLTGIYGYTF TGTGCCAGCAGATCCCTTACAGGGATCTATGGCTACACCTTC
TRBJ2-4 TRBD2 TRBV19 - CASSRAGSGDIQYF TGTGCCAGTAGTAGAGCGGGAAGCGGAGACATTCAGTACTTC
TRBJ2-1 TRBD2 TRBV10-2 once CASSDRAAGVNEQFF TGCGCCAGCAGTGATCGGGCGGCGGGGGTCAATGAGCAGTTCTTC
TRBJ2-2 - TRBV18 - CASSQDKRVRGELFF TGTGCCAGCTCGCAGGACAAGAGGGTACGCGGGGAGCTGTTTTTT
TRBJ1-5 - TRBV28 - CASSFLWQPQHF TGTGCCAGCAGTTTTTTATGGCAGCCCCAGCATTTT
TRBJ2-7 - TRBV28 - CASRGVGGSYEQYF TGTGCCAGCAGGGGGGTAGGGGGATCCTACGAGCAGTACTTC
TRBJ1-5 - TRBV28 - CASSSHRDSNQPQHF TGTGCCAGCAGTTCCCACAGGGACAGCAATCAGCCCCAGCATTTT
TRBJ2-7 TRBD1 TRBV7-6 - CASSLGRLASRDRVYEQYF TGTGCCAGCAGCTTAGGCCGACTCGCGAGCCGGGACAGGGTATACGAGCAGTACTTC
TRBJ1-4 - TRBV28 once CASSPTGRGNEKLFF TGTGCCAGCAGTCCGACGGGACGGGGTAATGAAAAACTGTTTTTT
TRBJ1-1 - TRBV7-3 - CASSAYRESTEAFF TGTGCCAGCAGCGCATACAGGGAGAGCACTGAAGCTTTCTTT
TRBJ2-7 - TRBV6-5 - CASSYGQGPYEQYF TGTGCCAGCAGTTACGGGCAGGGCCCCTACGAGCAGTACTTC
TRBJ1-2 - TRBV12-5 once CASGLGTPSGGYGYTF TGTGCTAGTGGTTTGGGTACTCCCAGCGGGGGCTATGGCTACACCTTC
TRBJ2-2 - TRBV9 - CASSVLVGGNTGELFF TGTGCCAGCAGCGTCCTTGTGGGGGGGAACACCGGGGAGCTGTTTTTT
TRBJ2-7 - TRBV30 - CAWSATAYEQYF TGTGCCTGGAGCGCCACAGCCTACGAGCAGTACTTC
TRBJ2-4 TRBD1 TRBV7-9 - CASSSRTGGNIQYF TGTGCCAGCAGCTCCCGGACAGGCGGGAACATTCAGTACTTC
TRBJ2-7 TRBD1 TRBV5-4 - CASSPGQGAYEQYF TGTGCCAGCAGCCCCGGACAGGGAGCCTACGAGCAGTACTTC
TRBJ1-1 - TRBV18 - CASSGANLGTEAFF TGTGCCAGCTCGGGGGCGAACCTGGGGACTGAAGCTTTCTTT
TRBJ1-1 - TRBV5-4 - CASSRPVGPMNTEAFF TGTGCCAGCAGCCGTCCGGTTGGACCCATGAACACTGAAGCTTTCTTT
TRBJ2-1 TRBD1 TRBV5-1 - CASSSGQGSHNEQFF TGCGCCAGCAGCTCGGGACAGGGGTCTCACAATGAGCAGTTCTTC
TRBJ2-6 - TRBV7-9 - CASSLGGGANVLTF TGTGCCAGCAGCTTGGGTGGTGGGGCCAACGTCCTGACTTTC
TRBJ1-1 TRBD1 TRBV10-3 - CAITRQGSRTEAFF TGTGCCATCACCCGACAGGGTTCGCGGACTGAAGCTTTCTTT
TRBJ1-1 - TRBV6-1 - CASSSRRQGGTEAFF TGTGCCAGCAGTTCGAGGAGGCAGGGCGGCACTGAAGCTTTCTTT
TRBJ2-2 TRBD2 TRBV7-9 - CASSPRTSGDTGELFF TGTGCCAGCAGCCCTCGGACTAGCGGGGACACCGGGGAGCTGTTTTTT